This T cell receptor beta chain was documented in a study of Graves' ophthalmopathy and Graves' hyperthyroidism. Broader study findings: Blood was where most expanded thyroid clonotypes above 0.001 frequency also turned up.

Recruitment covered hyperthyroidism patients aged 18 to 65 whose new diagnosis was of under 2 months' duration. The authors diagnosed from clinical symptoms, serum thyroxine, TRAb, thyroid ultrasound and orbital computed tomography. The CDR3 has 16 residues. Germline lookup yields CDR1 SNHLY and CDR2 FYNNEI. With 0 bases clipped from V and 3 bases from J, the junction kept 7 bases outside the gene matches. Using RNA transcripts, the TCR beta CDR3 regions were amplified. First-round RT-PCR employed HTBI primers, with a second-round multiplex PCR after it. TCRdb redid the calling of the multiplex PCR reads with MiXCR, one entry per CDR3 protein. Of 400,000 to 500,000 distinct CDR3 sequences listed, roughly 21% are singletons. In this sample, this clonotype turned up many times. Its antigen is undetermined.

The sequencing input was peripheral blood. The TCR originated in a woman aged 18-30 years with stable Graves' hyperthyroidism. V is TRBV2 and J is TRBJ1-2; 7 positions agree with TRBD1. The CDR3 is CASSEARGTAYYGYTF. The DNA of the CDR3 is TGTGCCAGCAGTGAAGCGCGGGGGACAGCCTACTATGGCTACACCTTC.